What follows describes a single T cell receptor beta chain. What it binds is not known. Patients had resection in Japan or China between about 2014 and 2018. H&E slides confirmed each diagnosis, reviewed by two pathologists independently. The data were taken from a study of immune evolution from preneoplasia to lung adenocarcinoma. General study points: Top clone frequencies peaked in normal lung, apparently declining through invasive adenocarcinoma. Normal lung had highest clonality; later lesions appeared denser, more diverse.

Clones were sequenced by immunoSEQ multiplex PCR, and TCRdb holds only the in-frame ones, with some missing. The sample consists of 2,000 to 2,500 clones, roughly 40% of them appearing once. V was cut by 5 bases and J by 4 bases, with 9 bases left in between. The CDR3 is 13 residues long. CDR1 and CDR2 from the germline V gene are SGHVS and FQNEAQ. This TCR was sampled from a person aged 55-79 years with lung adenocarcinoma. J is TRBJ1-5 and V is TRBV7-8; no clear D. Sample: FFPE adjacent normal lung tissue. CDR3 sequence reads: CASSVNLNQPQHF. The CDR3 region has the DNA TGTGCCAGCAGCGTAAACCTGAATCAGCCCCAGCATTTT.